Detailed here is one T cell receptor (beta chain). Authors' processing steps: Estimation of nucleated cell counts relied on the amplification of reference gene primers. Here immunoSEQ multiplex PCR was the method, and the copy in TCRdb shows in-frame clones only, minus some. V and J calls and clone size are those listed in that table; D and trimming were worked out from the DNA. The sample lists over 200,000 clones, 88% seen once, with about 0.7% in the top ten. This sample is drawn from a study of blood T cell repertoires in COVID-19. Study details: The United States, Italy and Spain supplied acute and convalescent COVID-19 samples.

The source of this sequence is a human donor in a cohort sampled during active COVID-19. The sample comprised peripheral blood.

CDR3 sequence: CASSPGGQNNEQFF. The CDR3 DNA follows: TGTGCCAGCTCACCCGGGGGGCAAAACAATGAGCAGTTCTTC. The gene calls are TRBV18 and TRBJ2-1; tentative D call: TRBD2 (7 bases). This CDR3 has 14 residues. CDR1 and CDR2 (germline): KGHSH, LQKENI. Trimming removed 3 bases from V and 5 bases from J, with 11 bases in between.